A single sample is the source of the 21 T cell receptor beta chains below, sequenced in a study of CXCR3-negative and CXCR3-positive naive CD8 T cells. The study, taken as a whole, reports: More hydrophobic TRB CDR3s occurred in CXCR3-positive than in CXCR3-negative naive cells.

Antigens of these TCRs are unknown. The authors prepared UMI-labeled TRB cDNA libraries by 5' RACE. Following a re-call of the 5' RACE reads, TCRdb has one entry per CDR3 protein and lacks DNA. This sample's table reports around 160,000 distinct CDR3 sequences. Input material: naive CXCR3+ CD8+ T cells from blood. The subset denotes: CD45RO-CCR7+CD27+CD95- naive CD8+ T cells expressing CXCR3 (TNR3+). The receptor set was obtained from a human donor in good health. Some clones in this sample may be carry-over from other donors' samples.

The chain is built from TRBV12-3 or TRBV12-4 and TRBJ1-5; TCRdb outputs TRBD1, but without DNA this stays unchecked. This CDR3 is 15 amino acids long. The CDR3 protein is CASSPPGTGNQPQHF.

The chain employs TRBV6-2 or TRBV6-3 and TRBJ2-1; TCRdb indicates TRBD1, and absent DNA this call remains unverified. CDR3 length: 15 amino acids. CDR1 MNHEY and CDR2 SVGEGT come from the germline V gene. CDR3 sequence: CASSRPPDRYNEQFF.

The chain employs TRBV20-1 and TRBJ2-2; TCRdb indicates TRBD2, and absent DNA this call remains unverified. This CDR3 is 18 amino acids long. Germline V gene lookup returns CDR1 DFQATT and CDR2 SNEGSKA (reference sequence). The CDR3 sequence: CSARDAVGTSGATGELFF.

The genes are TRBV21-1 and TRBJ2-2; the D call of TRBD1 rests on TCRdb alone, since no DNA is present to check it. TRBV21-1 is a known pseudogene. The CDR3 consists of 15 residues. The CDR3 sequence is CASSKYPYRQKELFF.

The V and J genes are TRBV2 and TRBJ2-1; the TCRdb D gene call, TRBD1, has no DNA to confirm it. Germline V lookup: CDR1 SNHLY, CDR2 FYNNEI. There are 14 residues in the CDR3. The CDR3 is CASRGHGSYNEQFF.

The chain uses TRBV7-2 and TRBJ2-3; TCRdb designates TRBD1, a call that cannot be tested without DNA. There are 12 residues in the CDR3. Per the germline V gene, CDR1 is SGHTA and CDR2 is FQGNSA. The CDR3 here is CASSFVGGTQYF.

The gene calls are TRBV30 and TRBJ2-1; TCRdb's D gene call, TRBD2, goes unchecked for lack of DNA. The CDR3 totals 15 residues. Germline V gene lookup returns CDR1 GTSNPN and CDR2 SVGIG (reference sequence). This CDR3 is CAWSSIAGGYNEQFF.

The chain couples TRBV14 to TRBJ1-1; there is no DNA to check the TCRdb D call of TRBD1. Per the germline V gene, CDR1 is SGHDN and CDR2 is FVKESK. CDR3 length: 14 amino acids. The CDR3 loop is CASSARQGEWEAFF.

This rearrangement joins TRBV7-6 to TRBJ1-3. The CDR3 consists of 16 residues. Germline CDR1 and CDR2: SGHVS and FNYEAQ. The CDR3 here is CASSFHDRSSGNTIYF. Full variable domain (outside the CDR3, taken from reference TRBV7-6 and TRBJ1-3): GAGVSQSPRYKVTKRGQDVALRCDPISGHVSLYWYRQALGQGPEFLTYFNYEAQQDKSGLPNDRFSAERPEGSISTLTIQRTEQRDSAMYRCASSFHDRSSGNTIYFGEGSWLTVV.

The chain uses TRBV12-3 or TRBV12-4 and TRBJ2-3; without DNA, the TCRdb call of TRBD1 cannot be checked. The CDR3 is 12 residues long. The CDR3 here is CASSLSGSTQYF.

This CDR3 is CASSKRTAINQPQHF. The rearrangement uses TRBV21-1 and TRBJ1-5. TRBV21-1 is a known pseudogene. This CDR3 is built from 15 residues.

The genes are TRBV4-3 and TRBJ1-6. This CDR3 is built from 17 residues. Germline loops: CDR1 LGHNA, CDR2 YSLEER. The CDR3 spells CASSLDSKPYYNSPLHF.

The V gene is TRBV5-6, the J gene TRBJ2-1; lacking DNA, the TRBD1 call made by TCRdb goes unchecked. The CDR3 sequence is 16 residues long. The V gene's germline CDR1 is SGHDT and CDR2 YYEEEE. CDR3: CASSPLRVDYYNEQFF.

The gene calls are TRBV5-5 and TRBJ2-1; TCRdb proposes TRBD1, but this gene call is untestable without DNA. Germline V gene lookup returns CDR1 SGHKS and CDR2 YYEKEE (reference sequence). This CDR3 has 15 residues. CDR3: CASSPIWGGGNEQFF.

The rearrangement uses TRBV7-6 and TRBJ1-1; TCRdb designates TRBD1, a call that cannot be tested without DNA. The germline V gene has CDR1 SGHVS and CDR2 FNYEAQ. This CDR3 has 15 amino acids. CDR3 region: CASSSHQGMNTEAFF.

The rearrangement joins TRBV6-6 to TRBJ2-1. Germline assignment: CDR1 MNHNY and CDR2 SVGAGI (reference sequence). The CDR3 consists of 16 residues. The CDR3 protein is CASSYSSQYSYNEQFF.

The chain is built from TRBV4-3 and TRBJ2-7; no DNA is available, so the TRBD1 call from TCRdb remains unchecked. Germline CDR1 is LGHNA and CDR2 is YSLEER. This CDR3 contains 17 residues. CDR3 sequence: CASSQDWIGSRDYEQYF.

V and J are TRBV28 and TRBJ1-3; the TCRdb call, TRBD1, lacks DNA for checking. The CDR3 loop spans 15 amino acids. Per germline, CDR1 MDHEN and CDR2 SYDVKM. The chain's CDR3 is CASSPPVGSGNTIYF.

The chain employs TRBV12-3 or TRBV12-4 and TRBJ2-1; TCRdb outputs TRBD2, but without DNA this stays unchecked. The length of the CDR3 is 16 residues. The CDR3 region is CASSHLSSGGFNEQFF.

The rearrangement joins TRBV12-5 to TRBJ2-1. Germline V lookup: CDR1 LGHNT, CDR2 FRNRAP. This CDR3 has 16 amino acids. CDR3: CASGPEGSGPYNEQFF.

The V gene is TRBV29-1, the J gene TRBJ2-2; TCRdb's D call, TRBD1, is unchecked because there is no DNA. The CDR3 length is 15 residues. Germline V gives CDR1 SQVTM, CDR2 ANQGSEA. The chain's CDR3 is CSVSTGTGDTGELFF.